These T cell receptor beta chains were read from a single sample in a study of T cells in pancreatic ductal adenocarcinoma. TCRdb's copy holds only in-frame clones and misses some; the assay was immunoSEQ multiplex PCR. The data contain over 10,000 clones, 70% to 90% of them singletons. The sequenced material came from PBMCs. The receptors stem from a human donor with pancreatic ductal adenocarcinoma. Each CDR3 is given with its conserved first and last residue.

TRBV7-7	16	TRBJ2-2	CASSQGVAGDTGELFF
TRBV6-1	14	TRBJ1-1	CASIPTGGWTEAFF
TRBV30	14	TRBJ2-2	CAWGRRTNTGELFF
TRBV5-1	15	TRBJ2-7	CASSLSGGSSYEQYF
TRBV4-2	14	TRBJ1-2	CASSPSTGNYGYTF
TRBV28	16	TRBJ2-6	CASMAQGLSGANVLTF
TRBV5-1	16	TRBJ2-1	CASSLLSGNSYNEQFF
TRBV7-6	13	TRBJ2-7	CASRDGTSYEQYF
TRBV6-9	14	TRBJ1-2	CASSYQGANYGYTF
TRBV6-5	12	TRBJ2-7	CATHRTGYEQYF
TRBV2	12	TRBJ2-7	CASSPGPRQQYF
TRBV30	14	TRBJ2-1	CAWEAGGPYNEQFF
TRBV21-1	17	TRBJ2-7	CASSKGYGGETSYEQYF
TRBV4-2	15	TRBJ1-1	CASSRTGQGNTEAFF
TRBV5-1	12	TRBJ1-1	CASSPGWTEAFF
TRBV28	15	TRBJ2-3	CASSLTRPGTDTQYF
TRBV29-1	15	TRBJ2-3	CSVDRSSTSFLTQYF
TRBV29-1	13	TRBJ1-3	CSVVEGTGNTIYF
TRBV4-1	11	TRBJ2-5	CASSQDETQYF
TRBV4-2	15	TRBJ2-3	CASSPRGGGTDTQYF
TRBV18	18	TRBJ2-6	CASSPRQGPYKGANVLTF
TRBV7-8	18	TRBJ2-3	CASSLPPILARSADTQYF
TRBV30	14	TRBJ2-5	CAWSVAPRVETQYF
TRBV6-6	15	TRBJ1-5	CASSYGGNSNQPQHF
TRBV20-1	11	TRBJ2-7	CSARRAEEQYF
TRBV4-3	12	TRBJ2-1	CASSKGVNEQFF
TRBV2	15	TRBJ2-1	CASSRTSGSFNEQFF
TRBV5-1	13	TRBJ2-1	CASSLGTGNEQFF
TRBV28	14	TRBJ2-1	CATLAGGRKDEQFF
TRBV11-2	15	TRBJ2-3	CASSLGLVGRDTQYF
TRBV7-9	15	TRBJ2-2	CASSFSGVNTGELFF